This paragraph covers one T cell receptor beta chain sequence. No antigen is known for it. The junction departs from the called germline gene at one end, perhaps through a read error. This entry belongs to a study of tumor and adjacent non-tumor tissue in lung cancer. Study background: Each sample yielded around 4 million productive TCRbeta reads on average.

Broader study findings: Compared with tumor, normal lung showed significantly lower TCR diversity.

CDR3 length: 13 amino acids. Germline CDR1 is MNHNY and CDR2 is SVGAGI (reference sequence). This sample's RNA came from whole unsorted tissue. The normal lung tissue was taken more than 3 cm from the tumor edge. TCRbeta libraries were built with three rounds of nested PCR, modified from ARM-PCR. TCRdb redid the calling of the multiplex PCR reads with MiXCR, one entry per CDR3 protein. The repertoire holds 80,000 to 130,000 distinct CDR3 sequences, 55% to 65% seen once, with roughly a fifth in the top ten. This TCR derives from a man under 40 with non-small cell lung cancer. The V call is TRBV6-6, the J call TRBJ1-1; no reliable D call. The sequencing sample was made of distant non-tumor lung tissue. The CDR3 DNA is TGTGCCAGCAGTTACAATAGAGACACTAAAGCTTTCTTT. Translated, it gives CASSYNRDTKAFF.